One sample yielded the 17 T cell receptor beta chains listed below, sequenced in a study of T cell repertoires in cytomegalovirus infection. TCRdb re-called the reads with MiXCR, one entry per CDR3 protein. The sample lists approximately 290,000 distinct CDR3 sequences; over 20% were seen once. Source material: PBMCs. Source of these receptors: a human donor in good health (CMV status not recorded). Some clones in this sample may be carry-over from other donors' samples.

For this clonotype: This could be a read error, since a much larger clone is one nucleotide away. This chain uses TRBV7-2 with TRBJ1-2, with 7 positions matching TRBD1. Per germline, CDR1 SGHTA and CDR2 FQGNSA. V lost 4 bases, J lost 5 bases, and 7 bases stayed unmatched. There are 14 residues in the CDR3. CDR3 loop: CASSSMGQIYGYTF. For the CDR3, the DNA is TGTGCCAGCAGCTCGATGGGACAGATTTATGGCTACACCTTC.

This clonotype was observed many times. The V and J genes are TRBV6-1 and TRBJ2-7, with 7 bases lining up with TRBD2. The CDR3 length is 14 residues. Germline CDR1 reads MNHNS; CDR2 reads SASEGT. J gave up 2 bases and V 2 bases, and 3 bases lay outside the gene matches. The CDR3 is CASSERGVTYEQYF. DNA of the CDR3: TGTGCCAGCAGTGAACGGGGGGTAACCTACGAGCAGTACTTC.

Only a few counts were recorded for this clonotype. This chain links TRBV7-2 with TRBJ2-2; no firm D call. V lost 3 bases to trimming and J lost 0 bases, with 8 bases between them. Germline V gene data show CDR1 as SGHTA and CDR2 as FQGNSA. The CDR3 consists of 15 residues. In nucleotides, the CDR3 is TGTGCCAGCAGCTTTGAGGCAGCGAACACCGGGGAGCTGTTTTTT. Protein sequence: CASSFEAANTGELFF.

This clonotype was seen more than once but under ten times. V usage is TRBV20-1 and J usage is TRBJ1-5; maybe TRBD1 (6 bases). The CDR3 runs to 17 residues. V lost 2 bases to trimming and J lost 2 bases, with 19 bases between them. CDR1 is DFQATT, CDR2 SNEGSKA, per germline (reference sequence). The CDR3 DNA reads as TGCAGTGCTAGAACACCGTTTCGGACAGAGGGCAATCAGCCCCAGCATTTT. Translation: CSARTPFRTEGNQPQHF.

The V and J genes are TRBV7-2 and TRBJ2-1; 8 nucleotides match TRBD1. The J segment lost 7 bases and the V segment lost 5 bases, leaving 4 bases of the junction unmatched. CDR1 and CDR2 from the germline V gene are SGHTA and FQGNSA. The CDR3 spans 13 residues. CDR3 bases: TGTGCCAGCAGCCTAAGGACAGGGAATGAGCAGTTCTTC. This codes for CASSLRTGNEQFF. The variable domain in full, with the rest retrieved from reference TRBV7-2 and TRBJ2-1, is GAGVSQSPSNKVTEKGKDVELRCDPISGHTALYWYRQSLGQGLEFLIYFQGNSAPDKSGLPSDRFSAERTGGSVSTLTIQRTQQEDSAVYLCASSLRTGNEQFFGPGTRLTVL.

This clonotype turned up a few times. V gene TRBV20-1 combines with J gene TRBJ1-2, with D possibly being TRBD1 (6 bases). This CDR3 spans 13 amino acids. The germline V gene encodes CDR1 DFQATT and CDR2 SNEGSKA (reference sequence). V dropped 3 bases and J dropped 3 bases, with 11 bases sitting between them. The CDR3 reads CSASETGDYGYTF. The CDR3 coding sequence is TGCAGTGCTAGTGAGACAGGAGACTATGGCTACACCTTC.

The CDR3 sequence is CASRRGAGHSNTGELFF. In DNA, the CDR3 is TGTGCCAGCCGCCGTGGGGCGGGACATTCGAACACCGGGGAGCTGTTTTTT. The chain combines TRBV3-1 with TRBJ2-2, with D perhaps assigned TRBD1 or TRBD2 (6 bases each). V was clipped by 8 bases and J by 0 bases, with 19 bases between them. The CDR3 has 17 residues. The germline gives CDR1 LGHDT, CDR2 YNNKEL (reference sequence).

This clonotype came up many times. The chain couples TRBV7-8 to TRBJ1-1, with D possibly matching TRBD1 (6 bases). With 4 bases removed from V and 10 bases from J, the gap between germline ends came to 22 bases. Germline CDR1 SGHVS, CDR2 FQNEAQ. The CDR3 extends over 15 amino acids. CDR3: CASSYPGTRSRGAFF. CDR3 DNA sequence: TGTGCCAGCAGCTACCCCGGGACAAGATCCAGGGGAGCTTTCTTT.

This clonotype was observed a few times. The chain couples TRBV15 to TRBJ2-1; D perhaps matches TRBD2 (6 bases). Germline V lookup: CDR1 LNHNV, CDR2 YYDKDF (reference sequence). The CDR3 is 17 residues long. Between the trimmed V and J ends, which lost 7 bases and 6 bases, there was a span of 25 bases. CDR3 DNA: TGTGCCACCACCGATTTATCCACGCGGAGGGATGTCAATGAGCAGTTCTTC. Protein: CATTDLSTRRDVNEQFF.

The chain links TRBV28 to TRBJ1-1; 8 nucleotides agree with TRBD1. The trim removed 3 bases at V and 5 bases at J, leaving 8 bases unmatched. Per germline, CDR1 MDHEN and CDR2 SYDVKM. CDR3 size: 15 residues. The CDR3 here is CASSFFTGGFTEAFF. As DNA, the CDR3 is TGTGCCAGCAGTTTTTTCACAGGGGGATTTACTGAAGCTTTCTTT.

This chain connects TRBV25-1 to TRBJ1-6; 9 bases agree with TRBD1. The ends lost 4 bases at V and 12 bases at J; junction bases unmatched: 7. The germline CDR1 and CDR2 sequences are MGHDK and SYGVNS. The CDR3 runs to 14 residues. CDR3 in amino acids: CASSGQGQGRPLHF. The CDR3 DNA follows: TGTGCCAGCAGTGGCCAGGGACAGGGCAGACCCCTCCACTTT.

This clonotype has only a few counts. The CDR3 here is CASSAEGSAKNIQYF. The CDR3 DNA reads TGTGCCAGCAGTGCGGAGGGGTCAGCCAAAAACATTCAGTACTTC. The J gene is TRBJ2-4, the V gene TRBV6-4, with a weak D call TRBD2 (6 bases). CDR3 length: 15 amino acids. V was clipped by 4 bases and J by 0 bases, with 10 bases between them. Germline V gives CDR1 MRHNA, CDR2 SNTAGT.

This chain connects TRBV28 to TRBJ2-2; weak D call: TRBD2 (5 bases). Trimming shortened V by 4 bases and J by 7 bases, and 13 bases separated the two germline ends. Per germline, CDR1 MDHEN and CDR2 SYDVKM. The CDR3 sequence is 14 residues long. The CDR3 nucleotides read TGTGCCAGCAGTTGGACCGGCCGGGGCGGGGAGCTGTTTTTT. This codes for CASSWTGRGGELFF.

In this sample, this clonotype turned up a few times. The J gene is TRBJ1-1, the V gene TRBV7-9; TRBD1 agrees at 9 bases. Germline trimming cut 4 bases from V and 7 bases from J; bases unmatched to any gene: 4. The CDR3 is made up of 13 amino acids. CDR1 and CDR2 from the germline V gene are SEHNR and FQNEAQ (reference sequence). The CDR3 sequence is CASSSQGAVEAFF. The CDR3 nucleotides read TGTGCCAGCAGCTCACAGGGGGCTGTTGAAGCTTTCTTT. Supplemented by reference TRBV7-9 and TRBJ1-1, the full variable domain reads DTGVSQNPRHKITKRGQNVTFRCDPISEHNRLYWYRQTLGQGPEFLTYFQNEAQLEKSRLLSDRFSAERPKGSFSTLEIQRTEQGDSAMYLCASSSQGAVEAFFGQGTRLTVV.

This chain links TRBV4-2 with TRBJ2-3; D gene ambiguous. CDR1 and CDR2 from the germline V gene are LGHNA and YNFKEQ. Trimming left V 1 base short and J 0 bases short, with 8 bases between. This CDR3 is 15 amino acids long. CDR3: CASSQVDGSTDTQYF. For the CDR3, the DNA is TGTGCCAGCAGCCAAGTCGACGGCAGCACAGATACGCAGTATTTT.

The genes are TRBV5-1 and TRBJ1-1, with D uncertain. Germline assignment: CDR1 SGHRS and CDR2 YFSETQ. V dropped 2 bases and J dropped 1 base, with 9 bases sitting between them. This CDR3 contains 14 residues. The CDR3 is CASSFRTENTEAFF. In DNA form, the CDR3 reads TGCGCCAGCAGCTTCCGGACGGAGAACACTGAAGCTTTCTTT. The variable domain in full, completed from reference TRBV5-1 and TRBJ1-1, reads KAGVTQTPRYLIKTRGQQVTLSCSPISGHRSVSWYQQTPGQGLQFLFEYFSETQRNKGNFPGRFSGRQFSNSRSEMNVSTLELGDSALYLCASSFRTENTEAFFGQGTRLTVV.

The genes are TRBV28 and TRBJ2-7; TRBD1 matches 12 bases. The CDR3 totals 14 residues. Trimming removed 7 bases from V and 6 bases from J; junction bases left unmatched: 7. CDR1 and CDR2 from the germline V gene are MDHEN and SYDVKM. The CDR3 sequence is CASKPGTGGREQYF. CDR3 in DNA: TGTGCCAGCAAGCCCGGGACAGGGGGCCGCGAGCAGTACTTC.